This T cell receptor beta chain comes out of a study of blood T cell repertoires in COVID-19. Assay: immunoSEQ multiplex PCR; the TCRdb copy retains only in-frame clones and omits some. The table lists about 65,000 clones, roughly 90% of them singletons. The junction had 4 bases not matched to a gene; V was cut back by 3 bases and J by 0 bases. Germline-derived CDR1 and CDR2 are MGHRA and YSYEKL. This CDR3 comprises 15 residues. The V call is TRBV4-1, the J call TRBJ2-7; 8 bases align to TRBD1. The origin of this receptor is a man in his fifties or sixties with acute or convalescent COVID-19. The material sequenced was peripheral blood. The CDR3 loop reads CASSHADRDSYEQYF. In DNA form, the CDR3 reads TGCGCCAGCAGCCACGCGGACAGGGACTCCTACGAGCAGTACTTC.